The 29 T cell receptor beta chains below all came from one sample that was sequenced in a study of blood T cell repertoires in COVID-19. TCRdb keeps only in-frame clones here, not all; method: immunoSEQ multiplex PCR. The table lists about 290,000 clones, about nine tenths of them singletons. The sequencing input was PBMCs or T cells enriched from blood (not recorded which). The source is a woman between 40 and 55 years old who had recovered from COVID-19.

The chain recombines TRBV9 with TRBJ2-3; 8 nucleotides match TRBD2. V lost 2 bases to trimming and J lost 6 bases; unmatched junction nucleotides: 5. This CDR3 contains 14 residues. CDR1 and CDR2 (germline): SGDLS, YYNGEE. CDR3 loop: CASSVGLVSDTQYF. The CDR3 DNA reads TGTGCCAGCAGCGTGGGACTAGTCTCGGATACGCAGTATTTT.

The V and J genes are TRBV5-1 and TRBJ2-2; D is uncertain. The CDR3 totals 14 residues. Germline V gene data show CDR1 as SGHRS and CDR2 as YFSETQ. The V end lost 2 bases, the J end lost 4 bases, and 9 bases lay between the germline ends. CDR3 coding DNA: TGCGCCAGCAGCTTCCGAGGAGTCACCGGGGAGCTGTTTTTT. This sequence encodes CASSFRGVTGELFF. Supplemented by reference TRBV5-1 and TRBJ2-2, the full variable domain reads KAGVTQTPRYLIKTRGQQVTLSCSPISGHRSVSWYQQTPGQGLQFLFEYFSETQRNKGNFPGRFSGRQFSNSRSEMNVSTLELGDSALYLCASSFRGVTGELFFGEGSRLTVL.

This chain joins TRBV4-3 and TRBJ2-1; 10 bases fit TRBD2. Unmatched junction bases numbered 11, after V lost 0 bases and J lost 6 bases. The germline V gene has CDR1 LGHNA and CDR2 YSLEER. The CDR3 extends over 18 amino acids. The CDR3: CASSQDPSGSLRGNEQFF. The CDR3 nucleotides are TGCGCCAGCAGCCAAGATCCTAGCGGGAGTCTTCGGGGCAATGAGCAGTTCTTC.

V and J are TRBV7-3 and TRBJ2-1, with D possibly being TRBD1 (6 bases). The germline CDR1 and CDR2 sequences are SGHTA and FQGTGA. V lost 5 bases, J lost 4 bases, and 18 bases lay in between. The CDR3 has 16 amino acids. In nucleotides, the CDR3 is TGTGCCAGCAGCCCGGCCCCCAGGGGTACGTACAATGAGCAGTTCTTC. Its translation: CASSPAPRGTYNEQFF. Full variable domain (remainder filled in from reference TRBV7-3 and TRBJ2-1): GAGVSQTPSNKVTEKGKYVELRCDPISGHTALYWYRQSLGQGPEFLIYFQGTGAADDSGLPNDRFFAVRPEGSVSTLKIQRTERGDSAVYLCASSPAPRGTYNEQFFGPGTRLTVL.

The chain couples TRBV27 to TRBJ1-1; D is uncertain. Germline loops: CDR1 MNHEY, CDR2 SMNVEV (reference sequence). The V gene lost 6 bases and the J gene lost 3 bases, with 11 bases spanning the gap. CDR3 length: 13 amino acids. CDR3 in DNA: TGTGCCAGCAGCAGGATCAGAGACACTGAAGCTTTCTTT. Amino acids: CASSRIRDTEAFF.

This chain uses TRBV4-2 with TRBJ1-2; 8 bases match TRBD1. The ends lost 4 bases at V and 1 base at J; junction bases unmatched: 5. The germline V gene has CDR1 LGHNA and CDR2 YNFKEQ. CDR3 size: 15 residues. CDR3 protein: CASSRTGIRNYGYTF. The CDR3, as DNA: TGTGCCAGCAGCCGGACAGGGATACGTAACTATGGCTACACCTTC.

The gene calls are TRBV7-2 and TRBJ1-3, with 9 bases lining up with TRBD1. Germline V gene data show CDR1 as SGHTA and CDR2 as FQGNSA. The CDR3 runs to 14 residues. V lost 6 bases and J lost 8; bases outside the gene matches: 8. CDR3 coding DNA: TGTGCCAGCAGTTTACAGGGGGCAGATGACACCATATATTTT. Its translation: CASSLQGADDTIYF.

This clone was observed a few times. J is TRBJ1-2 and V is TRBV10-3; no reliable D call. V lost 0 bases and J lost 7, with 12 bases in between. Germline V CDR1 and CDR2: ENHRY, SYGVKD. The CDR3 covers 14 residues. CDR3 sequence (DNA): TGTGCCATCAGTGAGTCCCCAGAAACGGGTGGCTACACCTTC. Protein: CAISESPETGGYTF.

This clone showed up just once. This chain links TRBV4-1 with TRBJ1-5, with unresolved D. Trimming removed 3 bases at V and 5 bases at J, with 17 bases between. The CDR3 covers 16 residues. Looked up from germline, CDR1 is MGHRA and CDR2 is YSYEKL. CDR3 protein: CASSHDGRGQDQPQHF. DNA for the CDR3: TGCGCCAGCAGCCACGATGGCAGAGGTCAAGATCAGCCCCAGCATTTT.

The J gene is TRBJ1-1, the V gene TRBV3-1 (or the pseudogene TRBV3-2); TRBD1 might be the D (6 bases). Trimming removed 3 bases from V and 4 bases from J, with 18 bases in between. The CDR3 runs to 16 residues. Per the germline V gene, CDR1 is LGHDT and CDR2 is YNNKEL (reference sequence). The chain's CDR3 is CASSHLYTGRPTEAFF. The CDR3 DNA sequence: TGTGCCAGCAGCCACCTTTACACAGGGCGCCCCACTGAAGCTTTCTTT.

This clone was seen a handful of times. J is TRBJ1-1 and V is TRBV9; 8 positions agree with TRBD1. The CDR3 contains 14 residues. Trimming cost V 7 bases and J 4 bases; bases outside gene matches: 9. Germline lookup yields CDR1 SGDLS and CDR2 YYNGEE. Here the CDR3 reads CASSDLTGATEAFF. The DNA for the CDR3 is TGTGCCAGCTCCGACCTGACAGGGGCCACTGAAGCTTTCTTT.

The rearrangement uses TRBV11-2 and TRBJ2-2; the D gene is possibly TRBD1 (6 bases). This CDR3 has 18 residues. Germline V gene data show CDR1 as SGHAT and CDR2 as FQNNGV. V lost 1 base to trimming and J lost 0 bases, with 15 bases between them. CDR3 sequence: CASSLGSLTGTNTGELFF. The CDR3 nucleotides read TGTGCCAGCAGCTTAGGGTCCCTCACAGGGACGAACACCGGGGAGCTGTTTTTT.

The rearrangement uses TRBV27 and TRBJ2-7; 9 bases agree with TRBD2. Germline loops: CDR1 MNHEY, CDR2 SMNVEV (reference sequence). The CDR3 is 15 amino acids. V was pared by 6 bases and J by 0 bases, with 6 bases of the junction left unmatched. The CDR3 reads CASSLSGRTSYEQYF. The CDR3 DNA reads TGTGCCAGCAGCCTGAGCGGGAGGACCTCCTACGAGCAGTACTTC.

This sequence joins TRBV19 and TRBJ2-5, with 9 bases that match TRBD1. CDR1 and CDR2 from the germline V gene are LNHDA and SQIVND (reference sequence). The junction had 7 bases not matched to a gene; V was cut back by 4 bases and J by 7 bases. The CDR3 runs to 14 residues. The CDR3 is CASSTGTGRRTQYF. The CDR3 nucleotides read TGTGCCAGTAGTACCGGGACAGGGCGTAGGACCCAGTACTTC.

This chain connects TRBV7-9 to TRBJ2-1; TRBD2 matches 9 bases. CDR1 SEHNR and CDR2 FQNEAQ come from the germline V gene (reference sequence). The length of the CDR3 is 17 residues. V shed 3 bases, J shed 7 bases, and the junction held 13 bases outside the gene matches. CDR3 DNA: TGTGCCAGCAGCTTTTCCCCAGGACTAGCGCCAAGGAATGAGCAGTTCTTC. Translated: CASSFSPGLAPRNEQFF.

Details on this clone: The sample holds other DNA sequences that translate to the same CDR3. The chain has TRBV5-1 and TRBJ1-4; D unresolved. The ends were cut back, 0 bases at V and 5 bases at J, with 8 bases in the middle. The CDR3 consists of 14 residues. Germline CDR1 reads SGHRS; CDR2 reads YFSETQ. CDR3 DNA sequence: TGCGCCAGCAGCTTGGGCGGATCAAATGAAAAACTGTTTTTT. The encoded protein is CASSLGGSNEKLFF.

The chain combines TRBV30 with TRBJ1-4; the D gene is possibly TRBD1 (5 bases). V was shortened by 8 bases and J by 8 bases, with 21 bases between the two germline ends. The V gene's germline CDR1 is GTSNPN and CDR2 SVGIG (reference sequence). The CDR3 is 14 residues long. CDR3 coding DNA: TGTGCCCACTCCCCCGCAGGGTGGAACGAAAAACTGTTTTTT. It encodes CAHSPAGWNEKLFF.

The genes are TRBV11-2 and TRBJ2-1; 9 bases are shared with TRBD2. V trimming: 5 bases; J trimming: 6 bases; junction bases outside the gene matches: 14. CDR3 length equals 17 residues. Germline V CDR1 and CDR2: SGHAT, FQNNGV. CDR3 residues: CASSPTRASGRFNEQFF. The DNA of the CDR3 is TGTGCCAGCAGCCCGACTCGGGCAAGCGGGAGGTTCAATGAGCAGTTCTTC. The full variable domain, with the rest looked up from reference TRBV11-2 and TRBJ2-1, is EAGVAQSPRYKIIEKRQSVAFWCNPISGHATLYWYQQILGQGPKLLIQFQNNGVVDDSQLPKDRFSAERLKGVDSTLKIQPAKLEDSAVYLCASSPTRASGRFNEQFFGPGTRLTVL.

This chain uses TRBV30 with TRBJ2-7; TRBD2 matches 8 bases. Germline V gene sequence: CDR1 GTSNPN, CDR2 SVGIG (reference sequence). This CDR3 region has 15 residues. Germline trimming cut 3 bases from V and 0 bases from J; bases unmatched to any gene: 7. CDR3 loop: CAWSAIAGSSYEQYF. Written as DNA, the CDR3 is TGTGCCTGGAGCGCTATAGCGGGAAGCTCCTACGAGCAGTACTTC.

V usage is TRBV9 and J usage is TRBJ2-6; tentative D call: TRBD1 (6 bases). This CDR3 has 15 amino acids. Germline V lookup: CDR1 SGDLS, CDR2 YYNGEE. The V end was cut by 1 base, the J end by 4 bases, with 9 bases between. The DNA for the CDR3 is TGTGCCAGCAGCGTAACCGGGACAGGGGCCAACGTCCTGACTTTC. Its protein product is CASSVTGTGANVLTF.

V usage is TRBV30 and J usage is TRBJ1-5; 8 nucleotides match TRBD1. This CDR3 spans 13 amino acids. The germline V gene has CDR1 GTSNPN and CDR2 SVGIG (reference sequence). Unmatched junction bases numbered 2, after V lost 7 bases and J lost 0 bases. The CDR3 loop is CASGQGSNQPQHF. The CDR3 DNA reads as TGTGCCTCCGGACAGGGTAGCAATCAGCCCCAGCATTTT. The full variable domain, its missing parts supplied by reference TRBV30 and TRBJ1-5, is SQTIHQWPATLVQPVGSPLSLECTVEGTSNPNLYWYRQAAGRGLQLLFYSVGIGQISSEVPQNLSASRPQDRQFILSSKKLLLSDSGFYLCASGQGSNQPQHFGDGTRLSIL.

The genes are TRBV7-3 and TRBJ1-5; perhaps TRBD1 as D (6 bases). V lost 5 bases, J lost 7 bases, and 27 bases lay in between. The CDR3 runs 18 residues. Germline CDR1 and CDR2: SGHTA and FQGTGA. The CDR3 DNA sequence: TGTGCCAGCAGCCCGCCAACCTTACTGACAGGCACGAGGCAGCCCCAGCATTTT. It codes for CASSPPTLLTGTRQPQHF.

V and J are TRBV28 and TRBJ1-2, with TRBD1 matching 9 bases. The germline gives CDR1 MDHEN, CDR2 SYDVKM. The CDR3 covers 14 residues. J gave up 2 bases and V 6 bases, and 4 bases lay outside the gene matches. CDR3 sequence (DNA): TGTGCCAGCAGAGACGGGACAGGGAACTATGGCTACACCTTC. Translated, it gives CASRDGTGNYGYTF.

The CDR3 protein is CASSFRGDYGYTF. DNA of the CDR3: TGTGCCAGCAGTTTCAGGGGGGACTATGGCTACACCTTC. V usage is TRBV12-3 or TRBV12-4 and J usage is TRBJ1-2; 7 bases are a match to TRBD1. This CDR3 spans 13 amino acids. Trimming removed 3 bases from V and 3 bases from J; junction bases left unmatched: 1.

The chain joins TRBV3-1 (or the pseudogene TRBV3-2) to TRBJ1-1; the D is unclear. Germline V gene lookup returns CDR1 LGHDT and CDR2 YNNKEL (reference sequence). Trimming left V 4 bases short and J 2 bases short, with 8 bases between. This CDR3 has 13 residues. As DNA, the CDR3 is TGTGCCAGCAGCCTTGGTAGAAACACTGAAGCTTTCTTT. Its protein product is CASSLGRNTEAFF.

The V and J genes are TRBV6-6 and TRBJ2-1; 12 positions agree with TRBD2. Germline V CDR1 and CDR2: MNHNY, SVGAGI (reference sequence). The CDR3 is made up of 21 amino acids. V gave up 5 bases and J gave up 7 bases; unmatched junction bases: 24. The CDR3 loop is CASSPPNVTSGGIKSGNEQFF. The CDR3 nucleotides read TGTGCCAGCAGTCCGCCCAACGTGACTAGCGGGGGAATAAAGAGCGGGAATGAGCAGTTCTTC.

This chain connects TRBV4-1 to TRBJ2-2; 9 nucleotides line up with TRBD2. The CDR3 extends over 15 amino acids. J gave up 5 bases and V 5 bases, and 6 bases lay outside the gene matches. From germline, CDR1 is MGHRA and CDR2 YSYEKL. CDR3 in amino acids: CASSLVSGRTGELFF. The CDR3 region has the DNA TGCGCCAGCAGCTTGGTAAGCGGGAGGACCGGGGAGCTGTTTTTT.

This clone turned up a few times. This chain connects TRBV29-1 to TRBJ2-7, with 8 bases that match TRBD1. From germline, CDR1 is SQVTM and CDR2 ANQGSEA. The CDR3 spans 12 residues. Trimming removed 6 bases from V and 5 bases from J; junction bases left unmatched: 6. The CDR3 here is CSVDDRGDEQYF. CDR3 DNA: TGCAGCGTGGATGACAGGGGCGACGAGCAGTACTTC.

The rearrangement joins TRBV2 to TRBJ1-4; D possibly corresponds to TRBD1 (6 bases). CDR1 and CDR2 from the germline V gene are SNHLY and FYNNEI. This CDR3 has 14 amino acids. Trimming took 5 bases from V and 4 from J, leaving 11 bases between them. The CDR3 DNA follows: TGTGCCAGCAGTCCTACAGGGTTTAATGAAAAACTGTTTTTT. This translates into CASSPTGFNEKLFF.